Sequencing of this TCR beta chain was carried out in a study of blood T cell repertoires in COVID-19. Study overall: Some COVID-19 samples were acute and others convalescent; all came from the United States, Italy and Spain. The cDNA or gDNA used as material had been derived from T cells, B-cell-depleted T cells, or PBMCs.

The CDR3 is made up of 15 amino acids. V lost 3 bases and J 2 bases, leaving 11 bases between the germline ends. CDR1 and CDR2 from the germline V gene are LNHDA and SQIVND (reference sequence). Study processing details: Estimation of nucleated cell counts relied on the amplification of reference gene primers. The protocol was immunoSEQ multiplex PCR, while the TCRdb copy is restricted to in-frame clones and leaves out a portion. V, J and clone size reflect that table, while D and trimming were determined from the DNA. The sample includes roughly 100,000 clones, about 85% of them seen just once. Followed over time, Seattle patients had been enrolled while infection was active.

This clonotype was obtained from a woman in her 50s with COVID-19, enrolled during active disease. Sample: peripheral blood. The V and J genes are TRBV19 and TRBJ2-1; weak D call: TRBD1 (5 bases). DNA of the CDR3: TGTGCCAGTAGTATTACGCAGGGTGCCTACAATGAGCAGTTCTTC. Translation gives CASSITQGAYNEQFF.